A single sample gave rise to the 24 T cell receptor beta chains below, sequenced in a study of blood T cell repertoires in COVID-19. Produced via immunoSEQ multiplex PCR; TCRdb's table is partial and in-frame only. This sample has fewer than 350,000 clones, with approximately 86% found just once. Sequences were obtained from PBMCs or T cells enriched from blood (not recorded which). The receptors come from a woman aged 40-49 years with acute COVID-19.

The V call is TRBV2, the J call TRBJ1-3; 8 nucleotides match TRBD1. Trimming cost V 4 bases and J 0 bases; bases outside gene matches: 5. Germline loops: CDR1 SNHLY, CDR2 FYNNEI. This CDR3 has 16 amino acids. This CDR3 reads CASSALTGGSGNTIYF. The CDR3 nucleotides are TGTGCCAGCAGTGCATTAACAGGGGGCTCTGGAAACACCATATATTTT.

The chain recombines TRBV10-3 with TRBJ1-2; 8 nucleotides align to TRBD1. Looked up from germline, CDR1 is ENHRY and CDR2 is SYGVKD. The CDR3 length is 14 residues. Unmatched junction bases numbered 4, after V lost 4 bases and J lost 3 bases. The CDR3 loop reads CAISGDRGDYGYTF. The CDR3 DNA reads TGTGCCATCAGTGGAGACAGGGGCGACTATGGCTACACCTTC.

This sequence joins TRBV10-3 and TRBJ1-5, with no clear D. CDR1 is ENHRY and CDR2 is SYGVKD in the germline V gene. V was trimmed by 10 bases and J by 0 bases, leaving 13 bases between them. The CDR3 is 14 amino acids. CDR3 coding DNA: TGTGCCACCAATATGGGAGATAGCAATCAGCCCCAGCATTTT. Protein product: CATNMGDSNQPQHF.

The J gene is TRBJ2-3, the V gene TRBV6-2 or TRBV6-3; TRBD1 matches 8 bases. CDR1 MNHEY and CDR2 SVGEGT come from the germline V gene. The CDR3 totals 15 residues. V was pared by 0 bases and J by 6 bases, with 5 bases of the junction left unmatched. CDR3 sequence reads: CASSYSQGAGDTQYF. The CDR3 coding sequence is TGTGCCAGCAGTTACTCCCAGGGGGCTGGGGATACGCAGTATTTT.

The chain carries TRBV6-5 and TRBJ1-1; 7 nucleotides agree with TRBD1. Germline trimming cut 11 bases from V and 0 bases from J; bases unmatched to any gene: 12. This CDR3 comprises 15 residues. CDR1 MNHEY and CDR2 SVGAGI come from the germline V gene. CDR3 coding DNA: TGTGCCGGCACCTGGACAGGTAGTTTGAACACTGAAGCTTTCTTT. Translated: CAGTWTGSLNTEAFF.

The V gene is TRBV6-5, the J gene TRBJ1-5, with D possibly TRBD1 on 6 matching bases. V was pared by 8 bases and J by 5 bases, with 13 bases between. Germline CDR1 and CDR2: MNHEY and SVGAGI. The CDR3 sequence is 13 residues long. CDR3 region: CASLNRDYQPQHF. DNA for the CDR3: TGTGCCAGCCTCAACAGGGATTATCAGCCCCAGCATTTT.

This clone was counted between two and nine times. V and J are TRBV5-4 and TRBJ2-2; TRBD2 matches 7 bases. The CDR3 extends over 15 amino acids. Losses at the gene ends were 7 bases for V and 1 base for J; bases not matched to a gene: 7. Germline CDR1 SGHNT, CDR2 YYREEE (reference sequence). The CDR3 reads CASSVGGRNTGELFF. CDR3 nucleotides: TGTGCCAGCTCCGTGGGAGGGAGGAACACCGGGGAGCTGTTTTTT.

The rearrangement joins TRBV7-8 to TRBJ2-7; D is ambiguous. Looked up from germline, CDR1 is SGHVS and CDR2 is FQNEAQ. Trimming pared 5 bases from V and 2 bases from J, leaving 13 bases between. This CDR3 region has 14 residues. CDR3 sequence reads: CASSPVAKTYEQYF. In DNA form, the CDR3 reads TGTGCCAGCAGCCCGGTAGCAAAAACCTACGAGCAGTACTTC.

This clone was observed a handful of times. V and J are TRBV4-2 and TRBJ1-2; D gene ambiguous. Trimming cost V 4 bases and J 5 bases, with 14 bases left between them. CDR3 length equals 14 residues. The germline V gene encodes CDR1 LGHNA and CDR2 YNFKEQ. DNA of the CDR3: TGTGCCAGCAGCCGAGACGAACAGAAGTATGGCTACACCTTC. Amino acids: CASSRDEQKYGYTF.

The chain joins TRBV25-1 to TRBJ1-2; D may be TRBD1 (5 bases). V was trimmed by 2 bases and J by 4 bases, leaving 20 bases between them. Germline values: CDR1 MGHDK, CDR2 SYGVNS. The CDR3 extends over 17 amino acids. CDR3 nucleotides: TGTGCCAGCAGTGAAACCCACCGGGGGGACGGACTCTATGGCTACACCTTC. It is translated as CASSETHRGDGLYGYTF.

This chain joins TRBV7-2 and TRBJ2-7; maybe TRBD2 (6 bases). The CDR3 has 15 amino acids. Germline CDR1 SGHTA, CDR2 FQGNSA. The V end was cut by 3 bases, the J end by 7 bases, with 19 bases between. The CDR3 region has the DNA TGTGCCAGCAGCTTTGGGATCGGGAGCTCCGGGGAGCAGTACTTC. It encodes CASSFGIGSSGEQYF.

This clone appeared a few times. CDR3 nucleotides: TGTGCCAGCGGCCAGGGGGCGGGGAGTGAAAAACTGTTTTTT. It codes for CASGQGAGSEKLFF. This sequence joins TRBV19 and TRBJ1-4; 8 bases agree with TRBD1. The V gene's germline CDR1 is LNHDA and CDR2 SQIVND (reference sequence). The CDR3 runs to 14 residues. The ends lost 9 bases at V and 7 bases at J; junction bases unmatched: 10.

In the case of this clone: Other nucleotide sequences from this sample produce the same CDR3. This rearrangement joins TRBV5-4 to TRBJ1-1, with TRBD1 matching over 12 bases. With V trimmed by 2 bases and J by 2 bases, 1 base remained unmatched. The V gene's germline CDR1 is SGHNT and CDR2 YYREEE (reference sequence). CDR3 length: 15 amino acids. The CDR3, as DNA: TGTGCCAGCAGCTTAGGGACAGGGGGCAACACTGAAGCTTTCTTT. Translated: CASSLGTGGNTEAFF.

V usage is TRBV12-5 and J usage is TRBJ1-4, with a possible D match to TRBD1 (6 bases). Trimming pared 3 bases from V and 4 bases from J, leaving 12 bases between. Germline-derived CDR1 and CDR2 are LGHNT and FRNRAP. The CDR3 has 15 amino acids. CDR3 nucleotides: TGTGCTAGTGGTTTTGGGGGCGCCGGTAATGAAAAACTGTTTTTT. This encodes CASGFGGAGNEKLFF.

About this clone itself: This CDR3 is also generated by other DNA sequences in the sample. V usage is TRBV7-2 and J usage is TRBJ1-1; D unresolved. Per the germline V gene, CDR1 is SGHTA and CDR2 is FQGNSA. The V end lost 1 base, the J end lost 0 bases, and 6 bases lay between the germline ends. CDR3 length: 14 amino acids. The chain's CDR3 is CASSLVRMNTEAFF. For the CDR3, the DNA is TGTGCCAGCAGCTTAGTCAGGATGAACACTGAAGCTTTCTTT.

The rearrangement links TRBV28 to TRBJ2-6, with 13 bases fitting TRBD2. The junction had 2 bases not matched to a gene; V was cut back by 4 bases and J by 2 bases. CDR3 length: 17 residues. The germline V gene has CDR1 MDHEN and CDR2 SYDVKM. The CDR3 region has the DNA TGTGCCAGCAGTTCTGGACTAGCGGGAGCTGGGGCCAACGTCCTGACTTTC. Residues: CASSSGLAGAGANVLTF.

This chain uses TRBV27 with TRBJ2-2, with 7 bases lining up with TRBD1. The CDR3 runs to 15 residues. V dropped 3 bases and J dropped 5; count of bases not matched to a gene: 6. CDR1 MNHEY and CDR2 SMNVEV come from the germline V gene (reference sequence). CDR3 residues: CASSFSGGWTGELFF. The CDR3 bases are TGTGCCAGCAGTTTCTCAGGGGGTTGGACCGGGGAGCTGTTTTTT.

This clone showed up many times. V gene TRBV27 combines with J gene TRBJ2-7; D is unclear. The germline gives CDR1 MNHEY, CDR2 SMNVEV (reference sequence). This CDR3 has 13 residues. Trimming took off 3 bases at V and 4 bases at J, with 10 bases between the two ends. The CDR3 protein is CASSFGRGYEQYF. For the CDR3, the DNA is TGTGCCAGCAGTTTTGGCAGAGGTTACGAGCAGTACTTC.

This rearrangement joins TRBV3-1 (or the pseudogene TRBV3-2) to TRBJ2-5; 8 nucleotides align to TRBD2. Germline V gene sequence: CDR1 LGHDT, CDR2 YNNKEL (reference sequence). The CDR3 is made up of 15 amino acids. V was pared by 0 bases and J by 5 bases, with 5 bases of the junction left unmatched. DNA of the CDR3: TGTGCCAGCAGCCAAGAAGTGAGCGGGGGCGAGACCCAGTACTTC. Encoded protein: CASSQEVSGGETQYF.

This chain connects TRBV28 to TRBJ1-5; 8 nucleotides match TRBD1. The CDR3 is made up of 15 amino acids. Germline CDR1 MDHEN, CDR2 SYDVKM. Trimming cost V 6 bases and J 3 bases; bases outside gene matches: 7. The CDR3 DNA reads TGTGCCAGCAGGTATCAGGGGGCCGTCAATCAGCCCCAGCATTTT. Amino acids: CASRYQGAVNQPQHF.

The chain carries TRBV12-5 and TRBJ1-2, with D possibly matching TRBD1 (5 bases). Deletions cut 3 bases from V and 0 bases from J, with 11 bases between. Germline V lookup: CDR1 LGHNT, CDR2 FRNRAP. The CDR3 has 15 amino acids. The DNA of the CDR3 is TGTGCTAGTGGTTTTGGGGGGAGTACTAACTATGGCTACACCTTC. It is translated as CASGFGGSTNYGYTF.

The chain couples TRBV12-3 or TRBV12-4 to TRBJ2-3, with D tentatively TRBD1 (5 bases). The V gene lost 6 bases and the J gene lost 6 bases, with 7 bases spanning the gap. The CDR3 is 11 residues long. CDR3 nucleotides: TGTGCCAGCAGGGGGCGGGATACGCAGTATTTT. Translated: CASRGRDTQYF.

This chain uses TRBV10-3 with TRBJ2-5, with D uncertain. The V and J ends lost 3 bases and 13 bases respectively, with 15 bases between them. The CDR3 has 12 residues. CDR1 is ENHRY and CDR2 is SYGVKD in the germline V gene. The CDR3 coding sequence is TGTGCCATCAGTGAACCCGGAGAAGCACGGTACTTC. This gives the protein CAISEPGEARYF.

The genes are TRBV7-9 and TRBJ1-1; D call uncertain. The CDR3 contains 14 residues. Trimming cost V 0 bases and J 4 bases, with 9 bases left between them. The germline V gene has CDR1 SEHNR and CDR2 FQNEAQ (reference sequence). CDR3 coding DNA: TGTGCCAGCAGCTTAGCGCTCGAGGCCACTGAAGCTTTCTTT. Amino acid sequence: CASSLALEATEAFF.